This T cell receptor (beta chain) was found in a study of shared clonotypes between healthy human individuals. This CDR3 spans 13 amino acids. Germline CDR1 reads MGHRA; CDR2 reads YSYEKL. V lost 2 bases to trimming and J lost 10 bases, with 12 bases between them. Assay used: immunoSEQ multiplex PCR; TCRdb lists only in-frame clones, some missing. This table holds 600,000 to 750,000 clones, approximately 77% found once. V usage is TRBV4-1 and J usage is TRBJ2-1; no definite D call. This receptor was identified in a woman between 25 and 40 years old in good health. The source material was memory CD4+ T cells sorted from blood. The subset here: CD45RA-negative fraction. CDR3 sequence reads: CASSQYPTEEQFF. The CDR3 nucleotides read TGCGCCAGCAGCCAATATCCGACTGAGGAGCAGTTCTTC.